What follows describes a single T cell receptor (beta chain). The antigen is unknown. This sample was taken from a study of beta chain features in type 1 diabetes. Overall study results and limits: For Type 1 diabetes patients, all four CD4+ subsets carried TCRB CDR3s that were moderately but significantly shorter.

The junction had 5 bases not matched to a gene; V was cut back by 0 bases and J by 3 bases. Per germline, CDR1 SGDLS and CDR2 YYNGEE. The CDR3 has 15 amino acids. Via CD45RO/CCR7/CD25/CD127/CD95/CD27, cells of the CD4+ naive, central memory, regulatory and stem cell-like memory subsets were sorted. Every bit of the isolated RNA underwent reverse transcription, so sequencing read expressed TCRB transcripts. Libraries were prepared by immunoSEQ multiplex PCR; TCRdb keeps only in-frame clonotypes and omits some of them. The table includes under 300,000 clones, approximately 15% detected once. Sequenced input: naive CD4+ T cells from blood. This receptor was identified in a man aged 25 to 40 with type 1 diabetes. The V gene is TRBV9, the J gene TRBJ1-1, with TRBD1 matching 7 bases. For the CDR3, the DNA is TGTGCCAGCAGCGTAGGGGACAGTGGGGACACTGAAGCTTTCTTT. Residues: CASSVGDSGDTEAFF.